The clone carrying this TCR beta chain was observed a few times. What it binds is not known. The data belong to a study of PD-1 blockade in classical Hodgkin lymphoma. Findings of the study overall: A significant rise in TCR diversity by C4D1 was seen for CD4+ but not CD8+ cells. Lower baseline TCR diversity marked trial partial responders and progressors.

Data came from immunoSEQ multiplex PCR; TCRdb stores just in-frame clones and leaves some out. Of about 27,000 clones listed, roughly 88% were seen once; the top ten hold more than 6.5%. All trial patients relapsed after autologous stem cell transplantation. Magnetic negative selection of thawed PBMCs yielded the CD8+ T cells. This receptor was taken from a human donor with classical Hodgkin lymphoma. The material sequenced was CD8+ T cells from blood, taken at baseline.

The chain's CDR3 is CAWIRQGGGTEAFF. CDR3 DNA: TGTGCCTGGATCCGGCAGGGAGGAGGCACTGAAGCTTTCTTT. The rearrangement joins TRBV30 to TRBJ1-1, with D tentatively TRBD1 (5 bases). Germline lookup yields CDR1 GTSNPN and CDR2 SVGIG (reference sequence). This CDR3 comprises 14 residues. V lost 4 bases and J lost 4, with 16 bases in between.